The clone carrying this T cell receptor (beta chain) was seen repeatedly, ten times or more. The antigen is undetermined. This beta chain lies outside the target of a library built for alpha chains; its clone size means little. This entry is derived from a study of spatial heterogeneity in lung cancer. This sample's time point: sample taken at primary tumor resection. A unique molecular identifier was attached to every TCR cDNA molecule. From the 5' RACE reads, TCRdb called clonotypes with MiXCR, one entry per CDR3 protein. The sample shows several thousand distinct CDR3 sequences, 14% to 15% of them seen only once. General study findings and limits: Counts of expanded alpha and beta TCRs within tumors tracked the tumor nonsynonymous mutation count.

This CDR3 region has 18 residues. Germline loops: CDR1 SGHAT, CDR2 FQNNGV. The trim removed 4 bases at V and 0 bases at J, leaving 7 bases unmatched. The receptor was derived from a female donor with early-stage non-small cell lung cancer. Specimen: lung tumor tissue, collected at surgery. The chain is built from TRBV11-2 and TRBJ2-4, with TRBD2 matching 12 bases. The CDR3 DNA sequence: TGTGCCAGCAGCTCCTTGACTAGCGGGGGACTAGCCAAAAACATTCAGTACTTC. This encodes CASSSLTSGGLAKNIQYF.